This TCR beta chain derives from a study of CD8 T cells in Susac syndrome (dated by TCRdb to between 2018 and 2020). In terms of the full investigation: Repertoire sequencing was used to test whether CD8+ T cell activation and differentiation in Susac syndrome was antigen driven. Clonality of the CD8+ T cell repertoire was compared between over ten healthy donors, some 14 Susac syndrome patients and 15 multiple sclerosis patients.

This clonotype appeared once. There is no known antigen for this receptor. Base qualities are not recorded, but no much larger clone differs from it by a single base. A lone read is weak support. Peripheral blood CD8+ and CD4+ T cells from healthy donors, Susac syndrome patients and multiple sclerosis patients were profiled by high-throughput TCR beta sequencing. The healthy donors served as controls matched for age and sex. Bulk CD8+ and CD4+ T cells were purified magnetically by negative isolation, whereas CD8+ TEMRA cells were enriched by FACS. Blood was drawn into EDTA tubes, processed within 24 hours, and PBMCs were isolated by density gradient centrifugation. PBMCs intended for TCR sequencing were cryopreserved in liquid nitrogen and thawed later in a water bath at 37 degrees C. The sorted or isolated CD4+, CD8+ and CD8+ TEMRA cells had a purity of 90% or higher. General conclusions and limits of the study: The number of individuals in the TCR sequencing and HLA analysis was recognized as being relatively small.

RNA was extracted using the RNeasy kit, and roughly 0.45 to 1 microgram was reverse transcribed with random hexamers. The immunoSEQ multiplex PCR assay, which covers 54 Vbeta and 13 Jbeta segments, was used to amplify TCR beta CDR3 regions. To correct PCR amplification bias, a synthetic template baseline was used for both primer optimization and computational correction. The study's processing was this. Only productive sequences were kept, with reads annotated to V, D and J genes according to IMGT and analyzed in immunoSEQ Analyzer. Clonality was calculated as one minus the Shannon entropy normalized by log2 of the number of productive unique sequences. Public and private clones were assessed among the 100 most prevalent clones of each patient and control. Clones were defined as Susac-specific when absent from the healthy and MS cohorts, from roughly 1,100 published viral clones and from other ImmuneACCESS disease sequences. TCRdb ran its own pipeline on the public reads, namely fastp trimming at Q25 and MiXCR clone calling, and kept in-frame beta chains. Duplicate CDR3 protein sequences are folded into a single record with the most common DNA and genes. In this record, the V and J calls reflect TCRdb's handling and not the investigators' own analysis. This sample has 45,000 to 60,000 distinct CDR3 sequences in its table, and over 90% of those were observed once. The ten largest clones take up around 0.41% of the sample.

Sample: CD8+ T cells from PBMCs. The receptor's source is a human donor in good health.

The nucleotide sequence reads TGTGCCAGCAGTTTAGGACAGGGAGCTACGGAAACTACGGGGGCTGAAGCTTTCTTT. It encodes CASSLGQGATETTGAEAFF. Here the chain combines TRBV12-3 or TRBV12-4 and TRBJ1-1, with 7 bases in between that match TRBD1. After removal of 1 base from V and 6 bases from J, the junction retains 20 bases not matched to a gene. Counted from cysteine to phenylalanine, this CDR3 has 19 amino acids. The CDR3 DNA has 57 bases and is translated from base 1.